Listed below are T cell receptor beta chains from one sample, sequenced in a study of cytomegalovirus exposure and HLA in healthy donors. Sequenced by immunoSEQ multiplex PCR; TCRdb stores in-frame clones only, minus some. The sample has over 200,000 clones, 70% seen once. The sample was PBMCs. These receptors all stem from a man between 35 and 55 years old in good health and CMV-seropositive. Each CDR3 is given with its conserved first and last residue. A D gene is named only where the DNA matches it firmly. The size entry is marked missing in some rows and otherwise reads once, few, many or a size class.

J gene,clone size,D gene,V gene,CDR3 protein,CDR3 DNA
TRBJ1-1,-,-,TRBV5-5,CASSLEVTGTEAFF,TGTGCCAGCAGCTTGGAGGTGACGGGCACTGAAGCTTTCTTT
TRBJ2-6,few,-,TRBV5-1,CASSSDMSGANVLTF,TGCGCCAGCAGCTCAGACATGTCTGGGGCCAACGTCCTGACTTTC
TRBJ2-3,few,-,TRBV27,CASSLSPGGKDTQYF,TGTGCCAGCAGTTTATCGCCAGGGGGGAAAGATACGCAGTATTTT
TRBJ2-2,once,-,TRBV5-4,CASSFGGRDTGELFF,TGTGCCAGCAGCTTCGGGGGGCGAGACACCGGGGAGCTGTTTTTT
TRBJ2-7,few,TRBD2,TRBV5-6,CASSRGGQGSYEQYF,TGTGCCAGCAGCCGGGGGGGCCAGGGCTCCTACGAGCAGTACTTC
TRBJ1-5,-,-,TRBV5-5,CASSLAPGEDQPQHF,TGTGCCAGCAGCTTGGCCCCGGGGGAGGATCAGCCCCAGCATTTT
TRBJ2-7,-,-,TRBV11-3,CASSPSGVTYEQYF,TGTGCCAGCAGCCCCTCAGGGGTAACCTACGAGCAGTACTTC
TRBJ2-2,-,TRBD2,TRBV7-2,CASSSKRGGSTGELFF,TGTGCCAGCAGCTCCAAGCGGGGGGGGAGCACCGGGGAGCTGTTTTTT
TRBJ1-1,-,-,TRBV18,CASSPTGIDGTEAFF,TGTGCCAGCTCACCAACCGGGATTGACGGCACTGAAGCTTTCTTT
TRBJ1-1,-,-,TRBV29-1,CSVETGGSTEAFF,TGCAGCGTTGAAACAGGCGGGAGCACTGAAGCTTTCTTT
TRBJ2-1,-,-,TRBV5-1,CASSFRTIDEQFF,TGCGCCAGCAGCTTTCGGACTATCGATGAGCAGTTCTTC
TRBJ1-2,few,-,TRBV10-3,CASQDSPYGYTF,TGTGCCAGCCAGGACAGCCCCTATGGCTACACCTTC
TRBJ1-4,few,-,TRBV5-4,CASSLDGSYEKLFF,TGTGCCAGCAGCTTGGATGGGAGCTATGAAAAACTGTTTTTT
TRBJ2-1,-,TRBD1,TRBV11-3,CASSRGTGGHEQFF,TGTGCCAGCAGCCGCGGGACAGGGGGGCATGAGCAGTTCTTC
TRBJ1-1,-,-,TRBV7-3,CASNYELSGANTEAFF,TGTGCCAGCAACTACGAACTTTCCGGCGCGAACACTGAAGCTTTCTTT
TRBJ2-7,-,TRBD2,TRBV28,CASKRGYEQYF,TGTGCCAGCAAGCGGGGCTACGAGCAGTACTTC
TRBJ2-5,-,TRBD2,TRBV29-1,CSVAGTTAGEQYF,TGCAGCGTGGCCGGGACTACGGCGGGGGAGCAGTACTTC